This T cell receptor (beta chain) emerged from a study of technical replicates of blood from a few donors. Assay used: immunoSEQ multiplex PCR; TCRdb lists only in-frame clones, some missing. The top ten hold about 5.1% of the sample, which has tens of thousands of clones, approximately 84% seen once. The receptor comes from a human donor in good health. Some clones in this sample may be carry-over from other donors' samples. Source material: PBMCs.

The CDR3 protein is CASSPSSRTGVEETQYF. The CDR3 nucleotides are TGTGCCAGCAGTCCCTCATCCCGGACAGGGGTCGAAGAGACCCAGTACTTC. The V gene is TRBV2, the J gene TRBJ2-5, with TRBD1 identical over 9 bases. The CDR3 spans 17 residues. V was clipped by 5 bases and J by 3 bases; unmatched bases: 13. The germline V gene encodes CDR1 SNHLY and CDR2 FYNNEI.